This entry describes one TCR beta chain. Using immunoSEQ multiplex PCR, the repertoire was profiled, and TCRdb retains in-frame clones only, with some absent. Found here are about 150,000 clones, approximately 89% of them singletons; the top ten hold around 16%. Germline values: CDR1 SGHNT, CDR2 YENEEA. The CDR3 has 14 residues. The ends were cut back, 8 bases at V and 7 bases at J, with 20 bases in the middle. This entry is derived from a study of T cell responses to AZD1222 COVID-19 vaccine. The input for sequencing was peripheral blood, taken on day 0 of AZD1222 vaccination. The chain is built from TRBV11-3 and TRBJ1-1; tentative D call: TRBD1 (6 bases). The TCR sequence derives from an adult in good health. CDR3 amino acids: CASSSSGGVGEAFF. CDR3 DNA sequence: TGTGCCAGCTCCTCATCGGGGGGCGTTGGTGAAGCTTTCTTT.